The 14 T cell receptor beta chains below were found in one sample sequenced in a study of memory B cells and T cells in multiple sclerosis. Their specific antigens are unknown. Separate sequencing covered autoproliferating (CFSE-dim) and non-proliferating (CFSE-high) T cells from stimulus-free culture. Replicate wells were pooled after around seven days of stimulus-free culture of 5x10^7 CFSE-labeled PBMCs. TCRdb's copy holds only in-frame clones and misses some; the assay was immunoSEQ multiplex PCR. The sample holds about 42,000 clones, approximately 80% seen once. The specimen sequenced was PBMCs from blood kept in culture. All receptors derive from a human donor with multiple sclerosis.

CDR3 residues: CASSDRPGYSYEQYF. Written as DNA, the CDR3 is TGTGCCAGCAGTGACCGCCCCGGCTACTCCTACGAGCAGTACTTC. The J gene is TRBJ2-7, the V gene TRBV2; D uncertain. Germline loops: CDR1 SNHLY, CDR2 FYNNEI. This CDR3 spans 15 amino acids. Trimming stripped 3 bases from V and 0 bases from J, with 12 bases between.

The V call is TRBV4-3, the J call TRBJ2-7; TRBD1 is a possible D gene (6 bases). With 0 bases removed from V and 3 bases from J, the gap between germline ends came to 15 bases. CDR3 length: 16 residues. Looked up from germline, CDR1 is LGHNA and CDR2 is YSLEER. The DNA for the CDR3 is TGCGCCAGCAGCCAAGATCGGGCAGGGGCGGGCTACGAGCAGTACTTC. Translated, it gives CASSQDRAGAGYEQYF.

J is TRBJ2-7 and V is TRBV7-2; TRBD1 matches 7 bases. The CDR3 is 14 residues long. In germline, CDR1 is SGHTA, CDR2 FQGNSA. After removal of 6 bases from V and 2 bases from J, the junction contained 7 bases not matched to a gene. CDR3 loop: CASRPTGRTYEQYF. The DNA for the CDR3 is TGTGCCAGCAGACCGACAGGGAGAACCTACGAGCAGTACTTC.

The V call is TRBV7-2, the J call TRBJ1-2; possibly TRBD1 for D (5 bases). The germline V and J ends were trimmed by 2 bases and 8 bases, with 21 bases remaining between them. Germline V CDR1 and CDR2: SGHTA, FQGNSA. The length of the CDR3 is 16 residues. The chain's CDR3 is CASSLLSFRPGGGYTF. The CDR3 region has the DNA TGTGCCAGCAGCTTATTAAGTTTTCGGCCGGGGGGAGGCTACACCTTC.

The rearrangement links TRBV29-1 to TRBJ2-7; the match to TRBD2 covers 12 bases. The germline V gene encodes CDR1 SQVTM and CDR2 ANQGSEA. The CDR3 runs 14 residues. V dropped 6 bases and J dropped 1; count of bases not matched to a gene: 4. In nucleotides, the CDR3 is TGCAGCGTCGTCGGACTAGCGGGGTCCTACGAGCAGTACTTC. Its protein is CSVVGLAGSYEQYF.

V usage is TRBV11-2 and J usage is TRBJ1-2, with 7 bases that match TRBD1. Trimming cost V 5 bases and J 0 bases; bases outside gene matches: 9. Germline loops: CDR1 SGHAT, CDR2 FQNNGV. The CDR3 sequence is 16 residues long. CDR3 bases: TGTGCCAGCAGCGCCCGGACGGGACAGACTAACTATGGCTACACCTTC. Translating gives CASSARTGQTNYGYTF.

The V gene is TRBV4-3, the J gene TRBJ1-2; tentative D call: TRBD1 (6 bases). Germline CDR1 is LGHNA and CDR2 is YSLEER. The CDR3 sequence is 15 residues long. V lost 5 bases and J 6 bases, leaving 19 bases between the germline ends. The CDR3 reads CASSNLGRGFDGYTF. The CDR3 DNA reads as TGCGCCAGCAGCAACCTCGGCAGGGGTTTTGATGGCTACACCTTC.

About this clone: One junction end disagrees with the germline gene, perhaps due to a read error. CDR3 nucleotides: TGCGTCAGCAGCTTGGCACTGAACACCGGGGAGCTGTTTTTT. Its protein product is CVSSLALNTGELFF. The chain employs TRBV5-1 and TRBJ2-2; D is unresolved. CDR1 is SGHRS, CDR2 YFSETQ, per germline. There are 14 residues in the CDR3.

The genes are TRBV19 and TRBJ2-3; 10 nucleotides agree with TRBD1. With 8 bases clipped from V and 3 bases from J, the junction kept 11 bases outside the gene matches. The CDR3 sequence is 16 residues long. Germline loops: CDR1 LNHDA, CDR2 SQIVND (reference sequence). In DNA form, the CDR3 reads TGTGCCAGTCGAACCCCCGGGACAGGGGCTACAGATACGCAGTATTTT. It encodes CASRTPGTGATDTQYF.

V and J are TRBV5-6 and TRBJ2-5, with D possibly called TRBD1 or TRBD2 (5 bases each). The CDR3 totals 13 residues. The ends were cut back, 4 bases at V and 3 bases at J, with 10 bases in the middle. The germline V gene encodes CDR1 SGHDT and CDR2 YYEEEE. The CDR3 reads CASSPGTEETQYF. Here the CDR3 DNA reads TGTGCCAGCAGCCCGGGGACGGAAGAGACCCAGTACTTC.

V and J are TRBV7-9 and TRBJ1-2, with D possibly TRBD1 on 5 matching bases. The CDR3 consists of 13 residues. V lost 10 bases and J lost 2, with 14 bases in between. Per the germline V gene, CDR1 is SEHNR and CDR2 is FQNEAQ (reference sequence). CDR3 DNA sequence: TGTGCCACCGGTGGTTGGGGCAACTATGGCTACACCTTC. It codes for CATGGWGNYGYTF.

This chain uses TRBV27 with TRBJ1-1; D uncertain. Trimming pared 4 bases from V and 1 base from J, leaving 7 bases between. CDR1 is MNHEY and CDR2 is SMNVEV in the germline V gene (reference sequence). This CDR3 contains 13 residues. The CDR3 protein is CASSYAGNTEAFF. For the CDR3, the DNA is TGTGCCAGCAGTTACGCGGGGAACACTGAAGCTTTCTTT.

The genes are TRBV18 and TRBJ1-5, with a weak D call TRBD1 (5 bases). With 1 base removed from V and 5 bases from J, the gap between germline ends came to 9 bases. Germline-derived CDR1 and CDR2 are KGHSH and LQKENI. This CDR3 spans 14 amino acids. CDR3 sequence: CASSPRATDQPQHF. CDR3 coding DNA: TGTGCCAGCTCACCACGAGCGACAGATCAGCCCCAGCATTTT.

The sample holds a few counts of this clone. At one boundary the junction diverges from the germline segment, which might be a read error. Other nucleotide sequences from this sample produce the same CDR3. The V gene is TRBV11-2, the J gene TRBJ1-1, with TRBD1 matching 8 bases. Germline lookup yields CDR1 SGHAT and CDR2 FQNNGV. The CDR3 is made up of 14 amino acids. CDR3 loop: CASSLGPGGTEAFF. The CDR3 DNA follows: TGTGCCAGCAGCTTAGGTCCAGGGGGCACTGAAGCCTTCTTT.